One sample yielded the 22 T cell receptor beta chains listed below, sequenced in a study of blood T cell repertoires in COVID-19. Assay: immunoSEQ multiplex PCR; the TCRdb copy retains only in-frame clones and omits some. The sample comprises a few hundred thousand clones, about 86% of which are singletons, and less than 4.5% rests with the top ten. Material for sequencing was peripheral blood. These receptors all come from a man aged 18 to 30 with active or convalescent COVID-19.

This chain joins TRBV28 and TRBJ2-3; D may be TRBD2 (5 bases). The V gene's germline CDR1 is MDHEN and CDR2 SYDVKM. This CDR3 region has 17 residues. V was pared by 2 bases and J by 3 bases, with 18 bases between. The CDR3 protein is CASSLEVRAEGTDTQYF. The CDR3 DNA follows: TGTGCCAGCAGTTTAGAGGTAAGGGCCGAGGGAACAGATACGCAGTATTTT.

DNA of the CDR3: TGTGCCAGCAGCTCTTTGACTAGCGGCTTCAATGAGCAGTTCTTC. As protein: CASSSLTSGFNEQFF. The chain links TRBV5-4 to TRBJ2-1; 9 positions agree with TRBD2. The trim removed 3 bases at V and 6 bases at J, leaving 7 bases unmatched. Germline CDR1 SGHNT, CDR2 YYREEE (reference sequence). The CDR3 is 15 residues long.

This clone was picked up one time. The V and J genes are TRBV3-1 (or the pseudogene TRBV3-2) and TRBJ2-2, with D possibly matching TRBD2 (5 bases). Trimming removed 2 bases at V and 3 bases at J, with 16 bases between. There are 17 residues in the CDR3. Per the germline V gene, CDR1 is LGHDT and CDR2 is YNNKEL (reference sequence). CDR3 in DNA: TGTGCCAGCAGCCAACATATGGCCTGGGGAGACACCGGGGAGCTGTTTTTT. Translation: CASSQHMAWGDTGELFF.

This clone was seen just once. CDR3 amino acids: CASNPGQDPNNEQFF. The CDR3 bases are TGTGCCAGCAATCCCGGACAGGACCCAAACAATGAGCAGTTCTTC. The chain couples TRBV27 to TRBJ2-1; TRBD1 agrees at 7 bases. Germline assignment: CDR1 MNHEY and CDR2 SMNVEV (reference sequence). With V trimmed by 7 bases and J by 5 bases, 11 bases remained unmatched. This CDR3 comprises 15 residues.

This rearrangement joins TRBV5-1 to TRBJ2-3, with TRBD2 matching 10 bases. Germline V gene lookup returns CDR1 SGHRS and CDR2 YFSETQ. V lost 3 bases, J lost 4 bases, and 5 bases stayed unmatched. The CDR3 is 15 amino acids. The CDR3 is CASSSTSGAPDTQYF. CDR3 sequence (DNA): TGCGCCAGCAGCTCTACTAGCGGGGCTCCAGATACGCAGTATTTT.

This clone was picked up one time. The chain combines TRBV10-2 with TRBJ2-7; 7 bases fit TRBD2. Germline CDR1 reads WSHSY; CDR2 reads SAAADI. With V trimmed by 5 bases and J by 3 bases, 7 bases remained unmatched. The length of the CDR3 is 14 residues. CDR3 DNA: TGCGCCAGCAGTCGGGGGGAGCCCTTCTACGAGCAGTACTTC. Its translation: CASSRGEPFYEQYF.

CDR3 in amino acids: CASSSQGGHTGELFF. The CDR3 DNA sequence: TGTGCCAGCAGCTCTCAGGGTGGGCACACCGGGGAGCTGTTTTTT. The chain carries TRBV7-3 and TRBJ2-2; tentatively, D is TRBD1 (5 bases). Trimming removed 4 bases at V and 3 bases at J, with 12 bases between. The germline V gene encodes CDR1 SGHTA and CDR2 FQGTGA. The CDR3 is made up of 15 amino acids.

V is TRBV12-3 or TRBV12-4 and J is TRBJ2-1; D is unresolved. The CDR3 is 12 amino acids. V lost 0 bases to trimming and J lost 7 bases, with 4 bases between them. CDR3 sequence reads: CASSLARNEQFF. CDR3 coding DNA: TGTGCCAGCAGTTTAGCGAGGAATGAGCAGTTCTTC.

The chain has TRBV11-2 and TRBJ2-1, with TRBD2 as a possible D gene (5 bases). There are 14 residues in the CDR3. V shed 3 bases and J shed 9 bases, with 15 bases lying between them. Germline V gene sequence: CDR1 SGHAT, CDR2 FQNNGV. The CDR3 DNA sequence: TGTGCCAGCAGCTTCGTTCTAGCATCGGCTGAGCAGTTCTTC. Its protein is CASSFVLASAEQFF.

The genes are TRBV28 and TRBJ1-5; 7 bases align to TRBD1. This CDR3 comprises 14 residues. The V gene's germline CDR1 is MDHEN and CDR2 SYDVKM. V shed 4 bases and J 11 bases; nucleotides not matched to a gene: 11. CDR3 region: CASSYPDTGESQHF. CDR3 DNA: TGTGCCAGCAGTTACCCCGATACAGGGGAATCCCAGCATTTT.

The J gene is TRBJ1-4, the V gene TRBV9, with 7 bases identical to TRBD1. Germline lookup yields CDR1 SGDLS and CDR2 YYNGEE. V lost 0 bases and J lost 5; bases outside the gene matches: 4. The CDR3 sequence is 15 residues long. This chain's CDR3 is CASSVAGTENEKLFF. DNA for the CDR3: TGTGCCAGCAGCGTAGCCGGGACAGAGAATGAAAAACTGTTTTTT.

This clone was seen only once. The same CDR3 also results from other DNA sequences found in this sample. This chain links TRBV6-1 with TRBJ2-3; unclear D gene. V lost 1 base, J lost 0 bases, and 8 bases lay in between. CDR1 MNHNS and CDR2 SASEGT come from the germline V gene. The CDR3 runs 15 residues. CDR3 loop: CASSEGRGSTDTQYF. CDR3 in DNA: TGTGCCAGCAGTGAAGGTAGAGGAAGCACAGATACGCAGTATTTT.

The J gene is TRBJ2-7, the V gene TRBV3-1 (or the pseudogene TRBV3-2), with D uncertain. The V gene lost 2 bases and the J gene lost 2 bases, with 4 bases spanning the gap. CDR1 and CDR2 (germline): LGHDT, YNNKEL (reference sequence). The CDR3 consists of 12 residues. For the CDR3, the DNA is TGTGCCAGCAGCCAATCGGCCTACGAGCAGTACTTC. Translating gives CASSQSAYEQYF.

The CDR3 region is CSVGGTYEQYF. The CDR3 DNA reads TGCAGTGTCGGCGGAACCTACGAGCAGTACTTC. The V call is TRBV20-1, the J call TRBJ2-7; unclear D gene. Germline-derived CDR1 and CDR2 are DFQATT and SNEGSKA (reference sequence). The CDR3 consists of 11 residues. V dropped 7 bases and J dropped 2 bases, with 9 bases sitting between them.

This chain joins TRBV15 and TRBJ1-4; D is unclear. The CDR3 loop spans 13 amino acids. Germline CDR1 is LNHNV and CDR2 is YYDKDF (reference sequence). Trimming cost V 8 bases and J 5 bases, with 12 bases left between them. Written as DNA, the CDR3 is TGTGCCACCCTTCGAGCGCAGAATGAAAAACTGTTTTTT. This sequence encodes CATLRAQNEKLFF.

The CDR3 protein is CASVGYTIYF. CDR3 nucleotide sequence: TGTGCCAGCGTCGGTTACACCATATATTTT. V is TRBV28 and J is TRBJ1-3; D remains unclear. This CDR3 contains 10 residues. With 8 bases removed from V and 8 bases from J, the gap between germline ends came to 7 bases. CDR1 is MDHEN and CDR2 is SYDVKM in the germline V gene.

This rearrangement joins TRBV30 to TRBJ1-1, with D perhaps matching TRBD1 (5 bases). The V gene's germline CDR1 is GTSNPN and CDR2 SVGIG (reference sequence). The CDR3 has 17 amino acids. V dropped 0 bases and J dropped 2 bases, with 19 bases sitting between them. CDR3 sequence reads: CAWSVPPWGDSNTEAFF. CDR3 bases: TGTGCCTGGAGTGTACCTCCTTGGGGGGACTCAAACACTGAAGCTTTCTTT.

This rearrangement joins TRBV6-5 to TRBJ2-1; D may be TRBD1 (6 bases). Germline V gene sequence: CDR1 MNHEY, CDR2 SVGAGI. The CDR3 runs 13 residues. The V end was cut by 6 bases, the J end by 8 bases, with 14 bases between. This chain's CDR3 is CASSVLKGDEQFF. The DNA for the CDR3 is TGTGCCAGCAGCGTCTTAAAGGGGGATGAGCAGTTCTTC.

The chain links TRBV18 to TRBJ2-7; 7 nucleotides agree with TRBD1. J gave up 5 bases and V 1 base, and 2 bases lay outside the gene matches. Germline V gives CDR1 KGHSH, CDR2 LQKENI. The length of the CDR3 is 13 residues. The DNA of the CDR3 is TGTGCCAGCTCACCACAGGGGGCCCACGAGCAGTACTTC. Its translation is CASSPQGAHEQYF.

The rearrangement links TRBV19 to TRBJ1-5, with D tentatively TRBD1 (6 bases). This CDR3 has 16 residues. V was trimmed by 3 bases and J by 2 bases, leaving 14 bases between them. Germline lookup yields CDR1 LNHDA and CDR2 SQIVND (reference sequence). The DNA for the CDR3 is TGTGCCAGTAGTATGGGGGCAGGCCTCGGCAATCAGCCCCAGCATTTT. Amino acid sequence: CASSMGAGLGNQPQHF.

This rearrangement joins TRBV20-1 to TRBJ1-4, with D tentatively TRBD1 (5 bases). Trimming removed 3 bases from V and 8 bases from J, with 16 bases in between. The V gene's germline CDR1 is DFQATT and CDR2 SNEGSKA (reference sequence). The CDR3 has 14 residues. The CDR3 loop is CSASSGAYREKLFF. CDR3 coding DNA: TGCAGTGCTAGTAGCGGGGCCTATAGGGAAAAACTGTTTTTT.

This chain joins TRBV6-5 and TRBJ1-4, with D maybe TRBD1 (5 bases). CDR1 and CDR2 from the germline V gene are MNHEY and SVGAGI. The CDR3 sequence is 16 residues long. The V end was cut by 4 bases, the J end by 0 bases, with 12 bases between. The chain's CDR3 is CASSSRQTPTNEKLFF. In DNA, the CDR3 is TGTGCCAGCAGTTCCAGACAGACCCCAACTAATGAAAAACTGTTTTTT.